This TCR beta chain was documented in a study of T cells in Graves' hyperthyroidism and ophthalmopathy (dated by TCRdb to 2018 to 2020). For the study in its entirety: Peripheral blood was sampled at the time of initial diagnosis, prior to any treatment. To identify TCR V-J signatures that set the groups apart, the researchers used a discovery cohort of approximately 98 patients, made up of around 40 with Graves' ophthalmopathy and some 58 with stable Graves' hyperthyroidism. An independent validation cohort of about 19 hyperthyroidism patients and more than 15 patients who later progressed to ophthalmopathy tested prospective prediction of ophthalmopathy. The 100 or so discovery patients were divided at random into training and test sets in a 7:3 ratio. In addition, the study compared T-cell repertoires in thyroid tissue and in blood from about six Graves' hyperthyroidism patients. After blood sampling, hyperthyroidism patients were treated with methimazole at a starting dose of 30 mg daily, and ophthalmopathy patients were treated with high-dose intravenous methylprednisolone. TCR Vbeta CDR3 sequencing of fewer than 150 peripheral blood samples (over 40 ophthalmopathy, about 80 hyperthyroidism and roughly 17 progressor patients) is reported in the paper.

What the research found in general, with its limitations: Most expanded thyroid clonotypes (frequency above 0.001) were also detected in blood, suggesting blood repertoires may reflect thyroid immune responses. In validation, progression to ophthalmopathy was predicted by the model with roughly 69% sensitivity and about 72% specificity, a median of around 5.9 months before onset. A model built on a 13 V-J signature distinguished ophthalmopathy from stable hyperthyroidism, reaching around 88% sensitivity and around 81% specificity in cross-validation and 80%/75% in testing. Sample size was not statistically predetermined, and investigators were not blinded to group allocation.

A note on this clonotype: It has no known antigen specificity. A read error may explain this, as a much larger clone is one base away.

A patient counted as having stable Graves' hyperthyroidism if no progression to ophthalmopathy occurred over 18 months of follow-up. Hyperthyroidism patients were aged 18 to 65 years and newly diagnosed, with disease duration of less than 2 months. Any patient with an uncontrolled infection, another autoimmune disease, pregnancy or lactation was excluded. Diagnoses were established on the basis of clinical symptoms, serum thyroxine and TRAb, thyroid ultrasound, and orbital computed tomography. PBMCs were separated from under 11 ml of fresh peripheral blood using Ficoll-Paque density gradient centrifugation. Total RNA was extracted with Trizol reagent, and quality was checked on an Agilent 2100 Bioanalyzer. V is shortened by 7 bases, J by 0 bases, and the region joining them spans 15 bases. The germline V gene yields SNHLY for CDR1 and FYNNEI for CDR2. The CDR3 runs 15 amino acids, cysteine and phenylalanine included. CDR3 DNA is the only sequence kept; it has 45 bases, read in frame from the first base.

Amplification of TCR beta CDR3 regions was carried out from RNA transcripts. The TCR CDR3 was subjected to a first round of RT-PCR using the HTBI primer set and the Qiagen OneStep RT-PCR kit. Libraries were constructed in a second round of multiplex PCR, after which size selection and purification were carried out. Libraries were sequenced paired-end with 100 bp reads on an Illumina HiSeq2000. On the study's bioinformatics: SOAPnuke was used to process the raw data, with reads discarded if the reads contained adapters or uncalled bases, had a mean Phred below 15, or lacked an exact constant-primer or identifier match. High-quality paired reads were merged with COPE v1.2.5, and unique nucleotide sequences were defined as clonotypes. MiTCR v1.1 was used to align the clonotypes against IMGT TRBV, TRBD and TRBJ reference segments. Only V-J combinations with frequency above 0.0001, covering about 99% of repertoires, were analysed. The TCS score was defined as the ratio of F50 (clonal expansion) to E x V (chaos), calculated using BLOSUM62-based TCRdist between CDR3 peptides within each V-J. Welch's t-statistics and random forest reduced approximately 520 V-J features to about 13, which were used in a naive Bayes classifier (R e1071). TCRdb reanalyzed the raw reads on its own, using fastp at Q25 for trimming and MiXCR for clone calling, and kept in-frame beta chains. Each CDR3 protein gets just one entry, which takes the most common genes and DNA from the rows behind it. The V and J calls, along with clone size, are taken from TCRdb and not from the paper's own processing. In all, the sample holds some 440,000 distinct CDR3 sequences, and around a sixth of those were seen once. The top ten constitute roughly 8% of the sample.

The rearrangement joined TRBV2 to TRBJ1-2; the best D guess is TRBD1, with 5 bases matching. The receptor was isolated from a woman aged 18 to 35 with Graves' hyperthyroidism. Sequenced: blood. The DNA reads TGTGCCAGCAAAGGCAGGGCTAAGACTAACTATGGCTACACCTTC. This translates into CASKGRAKTNYGYTF.